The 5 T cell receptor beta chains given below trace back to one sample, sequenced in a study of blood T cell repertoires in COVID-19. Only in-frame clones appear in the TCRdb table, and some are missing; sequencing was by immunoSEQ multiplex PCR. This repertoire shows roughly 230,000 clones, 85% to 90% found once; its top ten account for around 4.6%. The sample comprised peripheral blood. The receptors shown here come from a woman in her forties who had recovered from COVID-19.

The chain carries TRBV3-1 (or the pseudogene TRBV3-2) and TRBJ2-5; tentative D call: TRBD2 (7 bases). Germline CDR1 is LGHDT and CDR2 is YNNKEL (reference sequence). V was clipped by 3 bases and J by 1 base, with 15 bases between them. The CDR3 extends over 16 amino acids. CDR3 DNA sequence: TGTGCCAGCAGCCACCCCATGGGGGGGCTCCAAGAGACCCAGTACTTC. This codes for CASSHPMGGLQETQYF.

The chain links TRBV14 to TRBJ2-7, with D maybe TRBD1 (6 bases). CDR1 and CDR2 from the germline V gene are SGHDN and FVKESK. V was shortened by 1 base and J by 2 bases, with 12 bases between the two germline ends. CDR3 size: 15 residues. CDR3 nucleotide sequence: TGTGCCAGCAGCCAAGCCAGGGGCTTAACCTACGAGCAGTACTTC. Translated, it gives CASSQARGLTYEQYF.

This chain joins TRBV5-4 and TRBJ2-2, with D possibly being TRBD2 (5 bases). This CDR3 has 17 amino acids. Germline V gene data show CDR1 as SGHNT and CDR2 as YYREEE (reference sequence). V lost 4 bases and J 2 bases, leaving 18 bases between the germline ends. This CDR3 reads CASSTTTSGINTGELFF. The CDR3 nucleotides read TGTGCCAGCAGCACAACGACCTCGGGGATCAACACCGGGGAGCTGTTTTTT.

This CDR3 reads CASREGTGGSGAFF. Written as DNA, the CDR3 is TGCGCCAGCAGGGAGGGGACAGGGGGCTCTGGGGCTTTCTTT. V and J are TRBV10-2 and TRBJ1-1; 12 bases fit TRBD1. The germline V gene has CDR1 WSHSY and CDR2 SAAADI. This CDR3 contains 14 residues. The trim removed 6 bases at V and 11 bases at J, leaving 10 bases unmatched.

CDR3 coding DNA: TGTGCCAGCAGTTCTGCCTACGAGCAGTACTTC. Protein sequence: CASSSAYEQYF. The chain has TRBV27 and TRBJ2-7; D gene unclear. This CDR3 is built from 11 residues. Germline V gives CDR1 MNHEY, CDR2 SMNVEV (reference sequence). V shed 4 bases and J shed 2 bases, with 3 bases lying between them.